The source of this T cell receptor (beta chain) is a study of T-cell memory formation after mild COVID-19. For the study at large: The two donors had largely donor-specific TCR clusters.

In regard to this clonotype: The antigen remains unidentified.

A single record per CDR3 protein comes from TCRdb applying MiXCR to the 5' RACE reads. The sample shows around 530,000 distinct CDR3 sequences, about a fifth of them seen only once. The CDR3 spans 15 residues. Trimming took 0 bases from V and 3 from J, leaving 9 bases between them. Germline loops: CDR1 LGHNA, CDR2 YNFKEQ. General observations from the study: Pre-infection memory already had some responding clones, implying cross-reactive memory joined. Confirmation was lacking for SARS-CoV-2 specificity of second-wave clones that peaked on day 37. Mainly CM and EM harbored the contracting CD4+ clones; mainly EMRA harbored the CD8+ ones.

V usage is TRBV4-2 and J usage is TRBJ2-4; the D call may be TRBD1 or TRBD2 (6 bases each). The source of this sequence is an adult woman who had mild COVID-19 (a few samples of this study predate the infection). Cell type and time point are not known. The sequenced sample consisted of PBMCs or a T cell subset sorted from them (not recorded which). The CDR3, as DNA: TGTGCCAGCAGCCAAGATGGAGGGGGCAAAAACATTCAGTACTTC. The encoded protein is CASSQDGGGKNIQYF.